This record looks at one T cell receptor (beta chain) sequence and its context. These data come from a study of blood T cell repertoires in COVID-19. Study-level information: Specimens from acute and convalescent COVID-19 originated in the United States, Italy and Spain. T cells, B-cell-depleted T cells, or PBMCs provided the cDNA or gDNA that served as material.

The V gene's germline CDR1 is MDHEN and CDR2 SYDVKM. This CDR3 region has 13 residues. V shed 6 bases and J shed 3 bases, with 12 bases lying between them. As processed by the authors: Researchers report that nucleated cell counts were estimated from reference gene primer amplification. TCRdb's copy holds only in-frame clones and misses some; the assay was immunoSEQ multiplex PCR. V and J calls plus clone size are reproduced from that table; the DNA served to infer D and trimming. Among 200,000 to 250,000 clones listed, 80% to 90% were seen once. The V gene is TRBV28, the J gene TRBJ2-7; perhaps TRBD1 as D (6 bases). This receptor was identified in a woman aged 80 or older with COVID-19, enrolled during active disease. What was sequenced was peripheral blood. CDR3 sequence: CASRTGHFYEQYF. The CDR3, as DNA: TGTGCCAGCAGAACAGGGCATTTCTACGAGCAGTACTTC.